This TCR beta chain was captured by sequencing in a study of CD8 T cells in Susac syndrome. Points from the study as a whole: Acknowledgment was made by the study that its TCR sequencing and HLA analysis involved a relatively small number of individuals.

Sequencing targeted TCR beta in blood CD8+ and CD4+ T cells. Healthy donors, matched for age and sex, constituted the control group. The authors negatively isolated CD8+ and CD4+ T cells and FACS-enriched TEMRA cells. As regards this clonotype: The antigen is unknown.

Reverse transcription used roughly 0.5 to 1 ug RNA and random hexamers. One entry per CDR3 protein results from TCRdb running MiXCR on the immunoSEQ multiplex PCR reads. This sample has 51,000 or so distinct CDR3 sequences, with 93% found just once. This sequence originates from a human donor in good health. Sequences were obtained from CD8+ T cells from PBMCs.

The CDR3 is CSARDLELPYGYTF. In DNA form, the CDR3 reads TGCAGTGCTAGAGATCTGGAACTTCCGTATGGCTACACCTTC. The chain joins TRBV20-1 to TRBJ1-2; no definite D call. V lost 0 bases to trimming and J lost 5 bases, with 13 bases between them. CDR1 DFQATT and CDR2 SNEGSKA come from the germline V gene (reference sequence). CDR3 length equals 14 residues.